Detailed here is one T cell receptor (beta chain). Sequencing was performed with immunoSEQ multiplex PCR; in TCRdb, only in-frame clones are kept and a portion is missing. The data hold a few hundred thousand clones, with under 95% observed a single time. The data were obtained in a study of blood T cell repertoires in COVID-19. The CDR3 contains 14 residues. V lost 4 bases to trimming and J lost 7 bases; unmatched junction nucleotides: 8. Germline lookup yields CDR1 MNHEY and CDR2 SMNVEV (reference sequence). Sequenced input: PBMCs or T cells enriched from blood (not recorded which). This chain connects TRBV27 to TRBJ2-7; 9 bases line up with TRBD2. The receptor was isolated from a woman aged 25 to 45 who had recovered from COVID-19. The CDR3 DNA sequence: TGTGCCAGCAGTTCTCGGCGAGCGGGAGGTGAGCAGTACTTC. It is translated as CASSSRRAGGEQYF.